A single T cell receptor beta chain is shown here with its context. Its antigen is not yet known. Qualities for individual bases were not recorded, and no much larger clone is one base off. Donors were 39 systemically healthy Caucasian individuals from Russia aged 6 to 90 years. Each donor gave 8 to 10 milliliters of peripheral blood, drawn into EDTA-treated Vacutainer tubes. Ficoll-Paque density-gradient centrifugation was used to isolate PBMCs, with at least 7 million per sample. Total RNA, at least 6 micrograms per sample, was extracted from PBMCs with Trizol reagent. For every donor, an aliquot of PBMCs went through flow cytometry to measure the percentages of naive CD45RAhigh/CD27high T cells. Preparation of the library involved 5' RACE. The instrument was an Illumina HiSeq 2500. A second PCR of roughly 6 to 11 cycles was run with a J-beta primer mix and a sample-barcoded 5' primer. A unique molecular identifier was introduced onto each TCR beta cDNA molecule by a template-switch 5' adaptor carrying 12 random nucleotides. Each sample yielded at least 2.5 million CDR3-containing paired-end reads. The Mint cDNA synthesis kit, primed by a TRBC-specific oligonucleotide, was used to synthesize first-strand cDNA from all RNA. After uracil-DNA glycosylase treatment, a first 18-cycle PCR used universal primers M1SS and BC2_uni_R on all cDNA. As for how the authors treated the data: Normalization of each sample was performed by random selection of 1 million high-quality reads, each carrying a distinct molecular identifier. Instead of being binned into consensus sequences, reads that shared molecular identifiers were thrown out. MiTCR, run with a Q25 quality threshold and the strictest error-elimination algorithm, handled CDR3 identification, clonotype clustering and error correction. A nonparametric unseen species model using Euler transformation provided a lower-bound estimate of total TCR beta diversity. TCRdb reanalyzed the raw reads on its own, using fastp at Q25 for trimming and MiXCR for clone calling, and kept in-frame beta chains. All rows with the same CDR3 protein become a single entry with the most common DNA and genes. The authors' filters were not applied to this entry. This sample has 1.2 million to 1.5 million distinct CDR3 sequences in its table, and roughly 40% of those were observed once. Of the sample, roughly 7.9% falls within the top ten clones.

CDR3 length: 16 amino acids, cysteine to phenylalanine. Only the CDR3 DNA stays, 48 bases, in frame from base 1. The germline ends are 16 bases apart after V is trimmed by 4 bases and J by 1 base. Based on the germline V gene, the CDR1 and CDR2 sequences are SGHVS and FQNEAQ. This sample is drawn from a study of blood T cells in healthy people across ages (dated by TCRdb to about 2015). For the study in its entirety: Template switching captured roughly one uniquely barcoded TCR beta cDNA molecule per two T cells in model experiments. Using the same blood draw, the study looked at two additional independent replicas of 1 million unique cDNA reads for two donors, one aged 18 to 30 and the other aged 80 or older. To avoid experimental bias, donors of different ages were distributed randomly across sequencing lanes. The study measured age-related changes in TCR beta repertoire diversity using deep sequencing normalized with unique cDNA molecular identifiers. The donors were split into four age groups: young (average about 16 years), middle-aged (roughly 39), aged (more than 60) and long-lived (roughly 80). The paper's findings and limits, for the study overall: Donor CMV infection status was unknown, potentially confounding age-related changes in expanded clonotypes. As age increased, observed TCR beta diversity per million T cells dropped in a roughly linear way, and a significant reduction was already evident by age 40. Total diversity estimates from one million sequenced T cells were considered lower bounds and underestimates. The percentage of naive T cells measured by flow cytometry correlated strongly with observed TCR beta diversity. Compared with the aged group, more naive CD4+ T cells, fewer expanded clones and increased TCR diversity were shown by the long-lived group, suggesting age selection. Bulk unsorted PBMC profiling prevented conclusive comparison of naive and antigen-experienced compartments.

The TCR originated in a woman aged 18-29 years in good health. The source material was blood. The chain was built from TRBV7-8 and TRBJ2-5; tentative D gene TRBD1, with 6 bases matching. In nucleotide form, the sequence is TGTGCCAGCAGCTCCCCCCTGTTGGGGGCCCAAGAGACCCAGTACTTC. This encodes CASSSPLLGAQETQYF. Reference TRBV7-8 and TRBJ2-5 proteins supply the regions before and after the CDR3; the full variable domain is: GAGVSQSPRYKVAKRGQDVALRCDPISGHVSLFWYQQALGQGPEFLTYFQNEAQLDKSGLPSDRFFAERPEGSVSTLKIQRTQQEDSAVYLCASSSPLLGAQETQYFGPGTRLLVL.